Listed below are T cell receptor beta chains from one sample, sequenced in a study of shared clonotypes between healthy human individuals. Sequencing was performed with immunoSEQ multiplex PCR; in TCRdb, only in-frame clones are kept and a portion is missing. The table has approximately 340,000 clones, about 74% seen once. The sample was memory CD4+ T cells sorted from blood. The receptors come from a man aged 25 to 40 in good health. CDR3s leave out the opening cysteine and the closing phenylalanine or tryptophan.

TRBJ1-5 | TRBV2 | ASSRGSSQPQH
TRBJ1-5 | TRBV5-8 | ASSLARPASNQPQH
TRBJ2-3 | TRBV6-5 | ASGRREGTDTQY
TRBJ1-5 | TRBV28 | ASSRRSGIQPQH
TRBJ2-5 | TRBV28 | ASSPGDNQETQY
TRBJ2-7 | TRBV6-5 | ASRAASYEQY
TRBJ2-7 | TRBV28 | ASTKRRGSYEQY
TRBJ2-3 | TRBV25-1 | ASSEGLAGVSQY
TRBJ1-4 | TRBV11-2 | ASSLVFATNEKLF
TRBJ1-5 | TRBV4-2 | ASSQDLEAGGSGVNQPQH
TRBJ2-2 | TRBV11-2 | ASSLALRERTGELF
TRBJ2-4 | TRBV7-2 | ASSIRGQNIQY
TRBJ2-1 | TRBV10-1 | ASSESTRGTPGINEQF
TRBJ1-2 | TRBV5-1 | ASSLGQGLVPKS
TRBJ2-7 | TRBV5-1 | ASSLGGYEQY
TRBJ2-7 | TRBV27 | ASSPGLAGVGEQY
TRBJ2-1 | TRBV11-3 | ASSAMGSGAYNEQF
TRBJ2-2 | TRBV28 | ASNRLTGELF
TRBJ2-7 | TRBV28 | ASQTRNSYEQY
TRBJ1-2 | TRBV28 | ASSLTGDYGYT
TRBJ1-1 | TRBV29-1 | SVGEGLSSEAF
TRBJ2-1 | TRBV18 | ASSPRGLAGGINEQF
TRBJ1-1 | TRBV2 | ASSPDNTEAF
TRBJ2-3 | TRBV9 | ASSPGGFADTQY
TRBJ2-5 | TRBV20-1 | SSLGYETQY
TRBJ1-4 | TRBV11-2 | ASSSIRGQKLF
TRBJ2-3 | TRBV6-5 | ASSYGQDTQY
TRBJ2-3 | TRBV7-2 | ASSRTSGTDTQY
TRBJ2-7 | TRBV6-6 | ASSPRGVSEQY
TRBJ2-3 | TRBV19 | ASSIMASSGADTQY
TRBJ2-3 | TRBV7-3 | ASSLRGGSTDTQY
TRBJ1-5 | TRBV19 | ASSSTSSNQPQH
TRBJ2-3 | TRBV5-6 | ASSSFPGGDTDTQY
TRBJ2-3 | TRBV7-8 | ASSLELGVTDTQY
TRBJ1-1 | TRBV29-1 | STRQGATEAF
TRBJ2-7 | TRBV6-1 | ASKLVSSYEQY
TRBJ2-7 | TRBV6-6 | ASSYSKRESEQY
TRBJ2-1 | TRBV5-4 | ASSSRLGVFNEQF
TRBJ2-5 | TRBV18 | ASSRPDRETETQY
TRBJ2-7 | TRBV11-2 | ASRPPLKIGSHYEQY
TRBJ2-7 | TRBV6-6 | ASSNPGTSGRYEQY